This T cell receptor (beta chain) was captured in a study of shared clonotypes between healthy human individuals. Investigators spread the genomic DNA of each subset evenly over several immunoSEQ plates. The input for sorted-subset replicate PCRs was approximately 200 ng DNA, around 30,000 T cell genomes. Clones were sequenced by immunoSEQ multiplex PCR, and TCRdb holds only the in-frame ones, with some missing. This table has approximately 1.9 million clones, around 93% appearing once. Study-wide findings and caveats: Among several donors, approximately 5% of naive CD4 clonotypes were found in common. Estimated richness values were generally larger in naive subsets than in memory subsets.

Germline CDR1 reads SQVTM; CDR2 reads ANQGSEA. The CDR3 is 14 residues long. With 4 bases clipped from V and 4 bases from J, the junction kept 9 bases outside the gene matches. CD8 cells classed as naive were CD45RO-negative and positively selected for CCR7, excluding terminally differentiated effector memory CD45RA+ cells. Notes on this clone: Its specificity is unknown.

The sequence was obtained from a young man in good health. Some clones in this sample may be carry-over from other donors' samples. The specimen sequenced was naive CD8+ T cells from PBMCs. The chain links TRBV29-1 to TRBJ2-7; 8 bases map to TRBD2. This CDR3 is CSVVSGSGEYEQYF. In nucleotides, the CDR3 is TGCAGCGTTGTATCTGGTAGCGGGGAGTACGAGCAGTACTTC.